This T cell receptor (beta chain) was retrieved from a study of beta chain features in type 1 diabetes. Across the whole study: Patients were similar to healthy donors in age and gender (as well as in cell yields). Whole-study findings and limits: Shortening that was moderate but significant affected the TCRB CDR3s of Type 1 diabetes patients in all four CD4+ subsets.

Germline values: CDR1 MNHEY, CDR2 SMNVEV (reference sequence). CDR3 length: 18 amino acids. The V gene end was trimmed by 5 bases and the J gene end by 2 bases; junction bases not matched to a gene: 13. One heparinised blood draw averaging around 100 mL was given by each donor. Naive, central memory, regulatory and stem cell-like memory cells within the CD4+ compartment were sorted using CD45RO/CCR7/CD25/CD127/CD95/CD27. This clone appeared once. The antigen is undetermined. Expressed TCRB transcripts got sequenced, as all isolated RNA was reverse transcribed. Here immunoSEQ multiplex PCR was the method, and the copy in TCRdb shows in-frame clones only, minus some. The sample records about 160,000 clones, roughly 63% being singletons.

The chain uses TRBV27 and TRBJ2-1, with 9 nucleotides matching TRBD2. The sample consisted of naive CD4+ T cells from blood. This TCR was sampled from a man between 25 and 39 years old with type 1 diabetes. The CDR3 DNA reads TGTGCCAGCAGTATCCCCTCCACAGCGGGGGGAACCTACAATGAGCAGTTCTTC. Its protein product is CASSIPSTAGGTYNEQFF.